Below are 7 T cell receptor beta chains sequenced from a single sample in a study of cytotoxic CD8 clonotypes in ibrutinib-treated CLL. Sequencing was performed with immunoSEQ multiplex PCR; in TCRdb, only in-frame clones are kept and a portion is missing. The sample gives roughly 220,000 clones, more than 65% of which show up once; over 5.5% is in the top ten. The specimen comprised PBMCs, sampled after 12 months of ibrutinib treatment. The receptor set was obtained from a human donor with chronic lymphocytic leukemia.

This clone was detected only a few times. The V and J genes are TRBV5-1 and TRBJ1-2, with TRBD1 identical over 11 bases. Germline V gene sequence: CDR1 SGHRS, CDR2 YFSETQ. The CDR3 sequence is 14 residues long. V lost 2 bases to trimming and J lost 8 bases; unmatched junction nucleotides: 5. CDR3 in amino acids: CASSFGQGARGYTF. The CDR3 coding sequence is TGCGCCAGCAGCTTCGGACAGGGGGCGCGGGGCTACACCTTC.

The gene calls are TRBV2 and TRBJ2-7; no reliable D call. The V and J ends lost 1 base and 2 bases respectively, with 9 bases between them. Germline-derived CDR1 and CDR2 are SNHLY and FYNNEI. The CDR3 is made up of 14 amino acids. The CDR3 coding sequence is TGTGCCAGCAGTGAAGTTCCGGCAGCCTACGAGCAGTACTTC. It is translated as CASSEVPAAYEQYF.

V and J are TRBV6-5 and TRBJ2-7; no clear D. The ends were cut back, 4 bases at V and 0 bases at J, with 13 bases in the middle. Germline assignment: CDR1 MNHEY and CDR2 SVGAGI. This CDR3 is 15 amino acids long. CDR3 in amino acids: CASSSPGRTSYEQYF. CDR3 nucleotides: TGTGCCAGCAGTTCCCCTGGGCGGACCTCCTACGAGCAGTACTTC.

V is TRBV14 and J is TRBJ2-7, with D tentatively TRBD1 or TRBD2 (5 bases each). The V and J ends lost 1 base and 7 bases respectively, with 14 bases between them. The CDR3 loop spans 14 amino acids. Looked up from germline, CDR1 is SGHDN and CDR2 is FVKESK. The CDR3 here is CASSQGPPWGEQYF. CDR3 bases: TGTGCCAGCAGCCAAGGACCCCCATGGGGGGAGCAGTACTTC.

V and J are TRBV7-2 and TRBJ2-1, with TRBD1 matching over 8 bases. The CDR3 has 16 residues. Germline CDR1 reads SGHTA; CDR2 reads FQGNSA. The V and J ends lost 5 bases and 1 base, in that order; junction bases with no gene match: 7. The CDR3 DNA reads TGTGCCAGCAGCCCTCAGGGGGCGAGGTCCTACAATGAGCAGTTCTTC. As protein: CASSPQGARSYNEQFF.

As DNA, the CDR3 is TGTGCCAGCAGCTCGTACGGGAATGAAAAACTGTTTTTT. Translated, it gives CASSSYGNEKLFF. The V gene is TRBV7-2, the J gene TRBJ1-4; D is unclear. The CDR3 extends over 13 amino acids. The V gene lost 4 bases and the J gene lost 5 bases, with 8 bases spanning the gap. Germline V gene sequence: CDR1 SGHTA, CDR2 FQGNSA.

The chain employs TRBV18 and TRBJ1-3, with 7 nucleotides matching TRBD1. V shed 2 bases, J shed 2 bases, and the junction held 0 bases outside the gene matches. CDR1 KGHSH and CDR2 LQKENI come from the germline V gene. The CDR3 spans 14 residues. In DNA, the CDR3 is TGTGCCAGCTCACCAACAGGGGCTGGAAACACCATATATTTT. This gives the protein CASSPTGAGNTIYF.